This passage covers 20 T cell receptor beta chains from one sample sequenced in a study of spatial heterogeneity in lung cancer. TCRdb ran MiXCR on the 5' RACE reads and lists one entry per CDR3 protein. Among some 120,000 distinct CDR3 sequences, 12% were seen once, and the ten largest hold roughly 17%. Specified time point: blood at routine non-recurrence follow-up after resection. Unsorted samples of tumor, nontumor lung or frozen PBMC had their whole RNA sequenced. Sequencing was performed on PBMCs, taken at follow-up. The source of these receptors is a male donor with early-stage non-small cell lung cancer.

This clonotype turned up a few times. V and J are TRBV11-2 and TRBJ2-1; the D gene is possibly TRBD2 (5 bases). Looked up from germline, CDR1 is SGHAT and CDR2 is FQNNGV. V gave up 6 bases and J gave up 0 bases, with 12 bases separating them. CDR3 length equals 15 residues. CDR3 amino acids: CASRGEASSYNEQFF. As DNA, the CDR3 is TGTGCCAGCAGGGGAGAGGCGAGCTCCTACAATGAGCAGTTCTTC.

This clonotype was found a few times. This chain connects TRBV5-1 to TRBJ1-5, with D perhaps TRBD1 (6 bases). Per the germline V gene, CDR1 is SGHRS and CDR2 is YFSETQ. This CDR3 contains 13 residues. Trimming took off 7 bases at V and 4 bases at J, with 12 bases between the two ends. CDR3 bases: TGCGCCAGCGCCAAGGGGGTGAATCAGCCCCAGCATTTT. Amino acid sequence: CASAKGVNQPQHF. Together with reference TRBV5-1 and TRBJ1-5, the CDR3 gives the full variable domain: KAGVTQTPRYLIKTRGQQVTLSCSPISGHRSVSWYQQTPGQGLQFLFEYFSETQRNKGNFPGRFSGRQFSNSRSEMNVSTLELGDSALYLCASAKGVNQPQHFGDGTRLSIL.

The sample holds a few counts of this clonotype. The V gene is TRBV28, the J gene TRBJ2-7; D perhaps matches TRBD1 (6 bases). V gave up 8 bases and J gave up 2 bases, with 16 bases separating them. This CDR3 spans 14 amino acids. The V gene's germline CDR1 is MDHEN and CDR2 SYDVKM. The CDR3 spells CASRKQGRPYEQYF. The CDR3 bases are TGTGCCAGCCGGAAGCAGGGGCGGCCCTACGAGCAGTACTTC.

CDR3 nucleotide sequence: TGCGCCAGCAGCCAAGCTGGGGGGGACAGTCAGCCCCAGCATTTT. Translating gives CASSQAGGDSQPQHF. The V gene is TRBV4-1, the J gene TRBJ1-5; TRBD1 aligns across 7 bases. From germline, CDR1 is MGHRA and CDR2 YSYEKL. The CDR3 extends over 15 amino acids. V shed 1 base, J shed 6 bases, and the junction held 6 bases outside the gene matches.

This clonotype was detected many times. V usage is TRBV9 and J usage is TRBJ2-2; D may correspond to TRBD1 or TRBD2 (5 bases each). The germline gives CDR1 SGDLS, CDR2 YYNGEE. The CDR3 loop spans 14 amino acids. V was trimmed by 7 bases and J by 0 bases, leaving 10 bases between them. The CDR3 sequence: CASRWGSNTGELFF. The CDR3 nucleotides read TGTGCCAGCCGTTGGGGGTCGAACACCGGGGAGCTGTTTTTT.

V usage is TRBV2 and J usage is TRBJ2-7, with 8 positions matching TRBD2. The CDR3 has 14 residues. V trimming: 7 bases; J trimming: 3 bases; junction bases outside the gene matches: 8. Germline V CDR1 and CDR2: SNHLY, FYNNEI. The CDR3 spells CASMERGPHYEQYF. CDR3 coding DNA: TGTGCCAGCATGGAGCGGGGGCCTCACTACGAGCAGTACTTC.

V gene TRBV19 combines with J gene TRBJ1-5; perhaps TRBD1 as D (6 bases). V lost 3 bases to trimming and J lost 0 bases, with 9 bases between them. The CDR3 runs to 15 residues. CDR1 is LNHDA, CDR2 SQIVND, per germline (reference sequence). CDR3 nucleotide sequence: TGTGCCAGTAGTATGGACAGCTATAGCAATCAGCCCCAGCATTTT. Translated: CASSMDSYSNQPQHF.

In DNA form, the CDR3 reads TGTGCCAGCAGCGTCGACCCTAACGGGGGGCGTACCCACGAGCAGTACTTC. Protein product: CASSVDPNGGRTHEQYF. The V gene is TRBV9, the J gene TRBJ2-7; a weak D match, TRBD2 (7 bases). This CDR3 has 17 residues. CDR1 SGDLS and CDR2 YYNGEE come from the germline V gene. The V end was cut by 2 bases, the J end by 5 bases, with 23 bases between.

This clonotype has ten or more counts. The DNA for the CDR3 is TGTGCCAGCACCCTCGGCGGGGGCCTCTCCTACGAGCAGTACTTC. Its translation: CASTLGGGLSYEQYF. The V and J genes are TRBV3-1 and TRBJ2-7; possible D gene TRBD2, 7 bases. The CDR3 loop spans 15 amino acids. Germline V gene lookup returns CDR1 LGHDT and CDR2 YNNKEL (reference sequence). V shed 7 bases and J shed 0 bases, with 16 bases lying between them.

V gene TRBV7-2 combines with J gene TRBJ1-2; 7 nucleotides align to TRBD1. Losses at the gene ends were 1 base for V and 4 bases for J; bases not matched to a gene: 15. CDR1 and CDR2 from the germline V gene are SGHTA and FQGNSA. CDR3 size: 18 residues. DNA of the CDR3: TGTGCCAGCAGCTTAGTAGCCCCCACGACAGGGTCGGCCTATGGCTACACCTTC. This encodes CASSLVAPTTGSAYGYTF.

This clonotype was found a few times. The genes are TRBV20-1 and TRBJ1-5, with a tentative D call TRBD1 (5 bases). The CDR3 consists of 15 residues. Looked up from germline, CDR1 is DFQATT and CDR2 is SNEGSKA (reference sequence). V was pared by 5 bases and J by 3 bases, with 17 bases between. Written as DNA, the CDR3 is TGCAGTGCTCCGCGAGGAGGGACCCCCAATCAGCCCCAGCATTTT. This gives the protein CSAPRGGTPNQPQHF.

This clonotype was recorded many times. This chain connects TRBV12-3 or TRBV12-4 to TRBJ2-1; D gene ambiguous. The CDR3 has 14 amino acids. The V gene lost 1 base and the J gene lost 8 bases, with 12 bases spanning the gap. Here the CDR3 DNA reads TGTGCCAGCAGTTTAGTAACGCCTTGGGATGAGCAGTTCTTC. It encodes CASSLVTPWDEQFF.

This clonotype was detected only a few times. V and J are TRBV10-3 and TRBJ2-3; D unresolved. V lost 3 bases to trimming and J lost 6 bases, with 10 bases between them. Germline V gene data show CDR1 as ENHRY and CDR2 as SYGVKD. CDR3 size: 13 residues. This CDR3 reads CAISEEVSDTQYF. The DNA for the CDR3 is TGTGCCATCAGTGAAGAGGTGTCCGATACGCAGTATTTT.

The V call is TRBV5-1, the J call TRBJ2-2, with TRBD1 identical over 8 bases. The CDR3 sequence is 14 residues long. Germline V CDR1 and CDR2: SGHRS, YFSETQ. With 2 bases clipped from V and 5 bases from J, the junction kept 2 bases outside the gene matches. The CDR3 bases are TGCGCCAGCAGCTTCCAGGGGGCAACCGGGGAGCTGTTTTTT. Amino acid sequence: CASSFQGATGELFF.

This clonotype was counted at least ten times. The rearrangement joins TRBV19 to TRBJ1-4; D might be TRBD1 (6 bases). The V end was cut by 4 bases, the J end by 5 bases, with 14 bases between. The CDR3 consists of 15 residues. Germline CDR1 reads LNHDA; CDR2 reads SQIVND (reference sequence). CDR3 in DNA: TGTGCCAGTAGTACTAGGAGGGACACGAATGAAAAACTGTTTTTT. Translated: CASSTRRDTNEKLFF.

This clonotype occurred many times. V usage is TRBV7-9 and J usage is TRBJ1-6, with 9 bases that match TRBD1. V was pared by 5 bases and J by 7 bases, with 6 bases of the junction left unmatched. The germline V gene has CDR1 SEHNR and CDR2 FQNEAQ (reference sequence). The CDR3 sequence is 15 residues long. The CDR3: CASSPVGTGNSPLHF. CDR3 DNA sequence: TGTGCCAGCAGCCCCGTCGGGACAGGGAATTCACCCCTCCACTTT. Full variable domain (remainder filled in from reference TRBV7-9 and TRBJ1-6): DTGVSQNPRHKITKRGQNVTFRCDPISEHNRLYWYRQTLGQGPEFLTYFQNEAQLEKSRLLSDRFSAERPKGSFSTLEIQRTEQGDSAMYLCASSPVGTGNSPLHFGNGTRLTVT.

This chain joins TRBV7-2 and TRBJ2-1; D tentatively reads TRBD1 or TRBD2 (6 bases each). This CDR3 comprises 14 residues. V lost 5 bases, J lost 8 bases, and 16 bases lay in between. Looked up from germline, CDR1 is SGHTA and CDR2 is FQGNSA. This CDR3 reads CASSPFPGGHEQFF. CDR3 nucleotides: TGTGCCAGCAGCCCTTTCCCCGGGGGCCATGAGCAGTTCTTC.

The rearrangement links TRBV5-1 to TRBJ2-5; weak D call: TRBD2 (5 bases). This CDR3 has 15 residues. V was cut by 5 bases and J by 3 bases, with 17 bases left in between. Germline CDR1 is SGHRS and CDR2 is YFSETQ. The CDR3 sequence is CASSPTSLREETQYF. DNA of the CDR3: TGCGCCAGCAGTCCAACATCGTTGAGGGAAGAGACCCAGTACTTC.

This clonotype showed up many times. The chain employs TRBV4-3 and TRBJ1-1; a possible D gene is TRBD1 (5 bases). Germline assignment: CDR1 LGHNA and CDR2 YSLEER. The V gene lost 4 bases and the J gene lost 5 bases, with 11 bases spanning the gap. CDR3 length equals 13 residues. For the CDR3, the DNA is TGCGCCAGCAGCCGCGTGGGGGTTACTGAAGCTTTCTTT. The encoded protein is CASSRVGVTEAFF.

This clonotype has more than one count but fewer than ten. The rearrangement joins TRBV5-1 to TRBJ1-1; TRBD1 might be the D (5 bases). Germline loops: CDR1 SGHRS, CDR2 YFSETQ. With 7 bases removed from V and 1 base from J, the gap between germline ends came to 8 bases. The CDR3 is 12 amino acids. The CDR3 DNA follows: TGCGCCAGCGGAGGGGCGAACACTGAAGCTTTCTTT. Its protein product is CASGGANTEAFF.